This TCR beta chain derives from a study of shared clonotypes between healthy human individuals. Findings of the study overall: Larger richness was generally estimated for naive than memory subsets.

TCRdb's table, derived via immunoSEQ multiplex PCR, lists solely in-frame clones and lacks some. The table lists over 2 million clones, about 95% of them singletons, with 0.1% to 0.15% in the top ten. Germline-derived CDR1 and CDR2 are SEHNR and FQNEAQ (reference sequence). V dropped 1 base and J dropped 8 bases, with 12 bases sitting between them. The CDR3 sequence is 14 residues long. Everyone who donated was a Caucasian adult who lived in Nashville, Tennessee. As concerns this clone: Its antigen is not known.

This clonotype was obtained from a man between 18 and 29 years old in good health. Sequencing was carried out using naive CD4+ T cells sorted from blood. Specified subset: CD45RA+ positively selected. The chain carries TRBV7-9 and TRBJ2-1; D might be TRBD1 or TRBD2, each matching 5 bases. CDR3 in DNA: TGTGCCAGCAGCTTAGAGCGAGGGGAAGATGAGCAGTTCTTC. Amino acid sequence: CASSLERGEDEQFF. Based on the CDR3 plus reference TRBV7-9 and TRBJ2-1, the full variable domain is DTGVSQNPRHKITKRGQNVTFRCDPISEHNRLYWYRQTLGQGPEFLTYFQNEAQLEKSRLLSDRFSAERPKGSFSTLEIQRTEQGDSAMYLCASSLERGEDEQFFGPGTRLTVL.